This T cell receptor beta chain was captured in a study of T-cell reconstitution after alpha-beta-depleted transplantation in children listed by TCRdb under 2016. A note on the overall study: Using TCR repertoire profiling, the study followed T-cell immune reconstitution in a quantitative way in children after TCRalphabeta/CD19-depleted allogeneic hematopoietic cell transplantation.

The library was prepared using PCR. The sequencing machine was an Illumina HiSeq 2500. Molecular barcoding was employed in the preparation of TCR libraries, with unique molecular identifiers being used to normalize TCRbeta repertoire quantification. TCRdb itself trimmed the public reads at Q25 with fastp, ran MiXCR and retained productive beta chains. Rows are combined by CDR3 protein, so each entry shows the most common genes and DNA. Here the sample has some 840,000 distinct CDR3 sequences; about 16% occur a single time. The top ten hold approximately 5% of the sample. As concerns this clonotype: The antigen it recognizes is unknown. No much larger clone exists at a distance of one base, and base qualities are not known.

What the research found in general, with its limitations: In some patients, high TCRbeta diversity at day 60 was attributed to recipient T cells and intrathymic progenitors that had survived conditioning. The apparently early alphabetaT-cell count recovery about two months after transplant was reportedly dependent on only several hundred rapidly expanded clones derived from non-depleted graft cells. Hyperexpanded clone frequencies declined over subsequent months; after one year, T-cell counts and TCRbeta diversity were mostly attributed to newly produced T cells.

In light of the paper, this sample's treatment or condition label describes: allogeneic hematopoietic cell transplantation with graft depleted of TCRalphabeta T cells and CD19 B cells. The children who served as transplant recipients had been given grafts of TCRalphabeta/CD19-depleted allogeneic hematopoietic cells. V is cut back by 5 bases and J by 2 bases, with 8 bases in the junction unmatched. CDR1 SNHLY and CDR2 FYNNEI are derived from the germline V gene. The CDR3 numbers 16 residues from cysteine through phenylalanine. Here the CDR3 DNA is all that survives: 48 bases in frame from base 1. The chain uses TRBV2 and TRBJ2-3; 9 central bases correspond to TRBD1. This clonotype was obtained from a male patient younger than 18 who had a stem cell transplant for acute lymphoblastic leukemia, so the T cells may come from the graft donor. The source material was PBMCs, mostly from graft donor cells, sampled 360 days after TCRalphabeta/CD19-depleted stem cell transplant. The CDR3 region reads CASSIHRGRNTDTQYF. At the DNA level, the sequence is TGTGCCAGCAGTATACACAGGGGGCGCAACACAGATACGCAGTATTTT. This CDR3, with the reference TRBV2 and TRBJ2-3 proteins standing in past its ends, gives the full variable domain EPEVTQTPSHQVTQMGQEVILRCVPISNHLYFYWYRQILGQKVEFLVSFYNNEISEKSEIFDDQFSVERPDGSNFTLKIRSTKLEDSAMYFCASSIHRGRNTDTQYFGPGTRLTVL.